This TCR beta chain is from a study of blood T cells in healthy people across ages. Whole-study results and caveats: The study could not conclusively compare naive and antigen-experienced cells, given its unsorted PBMCs.

The length of the CDR3 is 15 residues. Germline CDR1 and CDR2: MNHEY and SVGEGT. V shed 0 bases and J shed 7 bases, with 16 bases lying between them. PCR was performed a second time for about 6 to 11 cycles using a sample-barcoded 5' primer and a J-beta primer mix. TCRdb fed the 5' RACE reads into MiXCR, producing one record per CDR3 protein. The table has 800,000 or so distinct CDR3 sequences, approximately 25% seen once. Comment on this clonotype: What it binds is unknown.

The sample was also linked to a second study, of T cells of mothers and their children.

The source is a boy between 10 and 17 years old in good health. J is TRBJ2-7 and V is TRBV6-2 or TRBV6-3; D is possibly TRBD1 (7 bases). Sequenced sample: blood. This CDR3 is CASSYSRGADYEQYF. CDR3 DNA sequence: TGTGCCAGCAGTTACTCCAGGGGGGCCGATTATGAGCAGTACTTC.